The 25 T cell receptor beta chains presented below share a single source sample, sequenced in a study of cytotoxic CD8 clonotypes in ibrutinib-treated CLL. TCRdb keeps only in-frame clones here, not all; method: immunoSEQ multiplex PCR. The data hold 190,000 or so clones, with about 72% observed a single time. The specimen comprised PBMCs, sampled after 24 months of ibrutinib treatment. Every receptor here comes from a human donor with chronic lymphocytic leukemia.

The rearrangement links TRBV21-1 to TRBJ2-5; TRBD1 was called by the table and not checked on the DNA. TRBV21-1 is a pseudogene segment. This CDR3 is 15 amino acids long. The CDR3 here is CASSKVSGLRETQYF. CDR3 coding DNA: TGTGCCAGCAGCAAAGTGTCAGGGCTCCGAGAGACCCAGTACTTC.

This sequence joins TRBV7-9 and TRBJ2-1; TRBD2 matches at 13 bases. The V segment lost 8 bases and the J segment 0 bases; nucleotides outside the gene matches: 4. CDR3 length: 16 residues. The germline V gene encodes CDR1 SEHNR and CDR2 FQNEAQ (reference sequence). The chain's CDR3 is CASRGTSGDSYNEQFF. CDR3 DNA sequence: TGTGCCAGCCGCGGGACTAGCGGGGACTCCTACAATGAGCAGTTCTTC.

V gene TRBV28 combines with J gene TRBJ2-7; the match to TRBD2 covers 7 bases. The CDR3 is 14 amino acids. The germline gives CDR1 MDHEN, CDR2 SYDVKM. With 8 bases clipped from V and 3 bases from J, the junction kept 10 bases outside the gene matches. The CDR3 coding sequence is TGTGCCAGCGGTGGGCTAGCGGCTTACTACGAGCAGTACTTC. This codes for CASGGLAAYYEQYF.

The V call is TRBV28, the J call TRBJ1-1; 10 positions match TRBD1. Germline CDR1 MDHEN, CDR2 SYDVKM. The length of the CDR3 is 14 residues. V shed 3 bases, J shed 5 bases, and the junction held 3 bases outside the gene matches. CDR3 sequence: CASSLTGGRTEAFF. The DNA of the CDR3 is TGTGCCAGCAGTTTGACAGGGGGCAGGACTGAAGCTTTCTTT.

CDR3 region: CSVLGVNEKLFF. The CDR3 bases are TGCAGCGTTCTCGGCGTTAATGAAAAACTGTTTTTT. V usage is TRBV29-1 and J usage is TRBJ1-4; D is unresolved. Germline V gene sequence: CDR1 SQVTM, CDR2 ANQGSEA. The V gene lost 5 bases and the J gene lost 4 bases, with 8 bases spanning the gap. The CDR3 is 12 residues long.

The chain combines TRBV6-6 with TRBJ1-4; no firm D call. V dropped 6 bases and J dropped 6 bases, with 17 bases sitting between them. The CDR3 extends over 15 amino acids. Germline V CDR1 and CDR2: MNHNY, SVGAGI (reference sequence). The DNA of the CDR3 is TGTGCCAGCAGCCCCCGGACGGATGGATATGAAAAACTGTTTTTT. As protein: CASSPRTDGYEKLFF.

The sample holds a few counts of this clone. The chain carries TRBV7-9 and TRBJ2-2; no definite D call. V was pared by 7 bases and J by 5 bases, with 14 bases between. Germline-derived CDR1 and CDR2 are SEHNR and FQNEAQ (reference sequence). The CDR3 runs 14 residues. CDR3 nucleotide sequence: TGTGCCAGCATCCCCCTGGTCGGAACCGGGGAGCTGTTTTTT. It is translated as CASIPLVGTGELFF.

V usage is TRBV9 and J usage is TRBJ2-3, with 7 bases aligning to TRBD2. The CDR3 is 16 amino acids. Germline assignment: CDR1 SGDLS and CDR2 YYNGEE. Germline trimming cut 0 bases from V and 2 bases from J; bases unmatched to any gene: 6. CDR3 DNA sequence: TGTGCCAGCAGCGTAGGGCTAGCGGAGAACACAGATACGCAGTATTTT. Translation gives CASSVGLAENTDTQYF.

This clone appeared a few times. The chain employs TRBV19 and TRBJ2-7, with 8 nucleotides matching TRBD1. Germline V gene sequence: CDR1 LNHDA, CDR2 SQIVND (reference sequence). The V and J ends lost 8 bases and 0 bases, in that order; junction bases with no gene match: 6. This CDR3 region has 14 residues. The CDR3 sequence is CASQQGDSSYEQYF. The CDR3 nucleotides are TGTGCCAGTCAACAGGGGGATAGCTCCTACGAGCAGTACTTC.

This clone was observed once. The rearrangement joins TRBV5-6 to TRBJ2-7; the D gene is possibly TRBD2 (6 bases). Germline V gene sequence: CDR1 SGHDT, CDR2 YYEEEE. The CDR3 runs to 15 residues. Trimming removed 3 bases at V and 2 bases at J, with 15 bases between. The CDR3 loop reads CASSSRGSGTYEQYF. The DNA for the CDR3 is TGTGCCAGCAGCTCCCGTGGTAGCGGTACCTACGAGCAGTACTTC.

The chain couples TRBV11-3 to TRBJ2-2, with a possible D match to TRBD2 (6 bases). Germline V gives CDR1 SGHNT, CDR2 YENEEA. V gave up 5 bases and J gave up 5 bases, with 12 bases separating them. The CDR3 is made up of 14 amino acids. The CDR3 DNA reads TGTGCCAGCAGCCGCGGGACGGCAACCGGGGAGCTGTTTTTT. This encodes CASSRGTATGELFF.

The V call is TRBV6-6, the J call TRBJ1-5; D gene ambiguous. Per germline, CDR1 MNHNY and CDR2 SVGAGI (reference sequence). CDR3 length equals 13 residues. Trimming removed 8 bases from V and 2 bases from J, with 10 bases in between. CDR3 sequence (DNA): TGTGCCAGCCGGACGGCCCGCAATCAGCCCCAGCATTTT. This codes for CASRTARNQPQHF.

The V gene is TRBV27, the J gene TRBJ2-7; 15 bases map to TRBD2. V trimming: 3 bases; J trimming: 4 bases; junction bases outside the gene matches: 10. Per the germline V gene, CDR1 is MNHEY and CDR2 is SMNVEV (reference sequence). CDR3 length: 18 amino acids. CDR3 residues: CASSFSGLAGGFGYEQYF. The DNA for the CDR3 is TGTGCCAGCAGTTTCTCGGGACTAGCGGGAGGATTCGGGTACGAGCAGTACTTC.

This clone has only one observation. The V call is TRBV7-6, the J call TRBJ2-2; D is undetermined. V was shortened by 5 bases and J by 6 bases, with 10 bases between the two germline ends. The CDR3 is made up of 13 amino acids. Germline V CDR1 and CDR2: SGHVS, FNYEAQ. This CDR3 reads CASSRTSPGELFF. DNA of the CDR3: TGTGCCAGCAGCCGGACCAGCCCCGGGGAGCTGTTTTTT.

The chain couples TRBV4-2 to TRBJ1-2; D gene ambiguous. The germline V gene encodes CDR1 LGHNA and CDR2 YNFKEQ. This CDR3 has 14 amino acids. Trimming pared 0 bases from V and 4 bases from J, leaving 9 bases between. The CDR3 loop reads CASSQDPQSYGYTF. CDR3 DNA: TGTGCCAGCAGCCAAGATCCGCAGAGCTATGGCTACACCTTC.

The chain employs TRBV27 and TRBJ1-1; D is undetermined. The germline CDR1 and CDR2 sequences are MNHEY and SMNVEV (reference sequence). Deletions cut 0 bases from V and 9 bases from J, with 11 bases between. The length of the CDR3 is 13 residues. Here the CDR3 DNA reads TGTGCCAGCAGTTTATCGGTTGGGTACCAAGCTTTCTTT. Residues: CASSLSVGYQAFF.

The chain combines TRBV18 with TRBJ1-1; 8 bases align to TRBD1. The V segment lost 2 bases and the J segment 1 base; nucleotides outside the gene matches: 3. This CDR3 has 15 amino acids. Germline V CDR1 and CDR2: KGHSH, LQKENI. The CDR3, as DNA: TGTGCCAGCTCACCATTGACAGGGGCGAACACTGAAGCTTTCTTT. Translated: CASSPLTGANTEAFF. Full variable domain (missing parts from reference TRBV18 and TRBJ1-1): NAGVMQNPRHLVRRRGQEARLRCSPMKGHSHVYWYRQLPEEGLKFMVYLQKENIIDESGMPKERFSAEFPKEGPSILRIQQVVRGDSAAYFCASSPLTGANTEAFFGQGTRLTVV.

This clone was recorded only once. A read error may produce the germline difference seen at one junction end. The chain carries TRBV28 and TRBJ2-7; a weak D match, TRBD1 (6 bases). The CDR3 runs 13 residues. The germline CDR1 and CDR2 sequences are MDHEN and SYDVKM. This chain's CDR3 is CASGTRLGTTAAF. CDR3 nucleotides: TGTGCCAGCGGCACCAGACTCGGGACAACCGCGGCCTTC.

V and J are TRBV19 and TRBJ1-4, with 8 bases identical to TRBD1. The V segment lost 4 bases and the J segment 7 bases; nucleotides outside the gene matches: 8. The germline CDR1 and CDR2 sequences are LNHDA and SQIVND (reference sequence). This CDR3 comprises 15 residues. CDR3 in amino acids: CASSTRQGRREKLFF. For the CDR3, the DNA is TGTGCCAGTAGTACCCGACAGGGGAGACGTGAAAAACTGTTTTTT.

The chain employs TRBV23-1 and TRBJ2-4; D is undetermined. TRBV23-1 is an ORF for which the function is uncertain. V lost 7 bases, J lost 7 bases, and 17 bases lay in between. The CDR3 loop spans 14 amino acids. CDR3 nucleotides: TGCGCCAGCACCACACGCAAATTCAGGAACATTCAGTACTTC. Its protein product is CASTTRKFRNIQYF.

This clone showed up just a few times. The chain employs TRBV10-3 and TRBJ2-1; D unresolved. The CDR3 totals 15 residues. Germline lookup yields CDR1 ENHRY and CDR2 SYGVKD. Trimming took 7 bases from V and 1 from J, leaving 14 bases between them. The CDR3 reads CAIKLKDGSYNEQFF. The CDR3, as DNA: TGTGCCATCAAATTGAAAGACGGATCCTACAATGAGCAGTTCTTC.

The chain joins TRBV7-2 to TRBJ1-1, with D maybe TRBD1 (6 bases). V lost 1 base and J lost 4, with 10 bases in between. The CDR3 runs to 14 residues. Germline V lookup: CDR1 SGHTA, CDR2 FQGNSA. The CDR3 loop is CASSLDRATTEAFF. Written as DNA, the CDR3 is TGTGCCAGCAGCTTAGACAGGGCGACCACTGAAGCTTTCTTT.

CDR3 DNA: TGTGCCAGCAGTTTTGGCGGGAGCGTATCCTACGAGCAGTACTTC. It specifies CASSFGGSVSYEQYF. V and J are TRBV28 and TRBJ2-7, with TRBD2 matching 7 bases. Germline V gives CDR1 MDHEN, CDR2 SYDVKM. With V trimmed by 3 bases and J by 1 base, 6 bases remained unmatched. CDR3 length equals 15 residues.

As to this clone: One end of the junction does not line up with germline, which may come from a read error. The chain employs TRBV7-2 and TRBJ1-2, with 11 bases lining up with TRBD1. CDR1 is SGHTA and CDR2 is FQGNSA in the germline V gene. The CDR3 runs to 15 residues. CDR3 sequence: CAGSLARTGGGGYTF. The DNA of the CDR3 is TGTGCCGGCAGCTTAGCGCGGACAGGGGGCGGTGGCTACACCTTC.

This sequence joins TRBV6-1 and TRBJ1-5, with D maybe TRBD1 (5 bases). The CDR3 extends over 15 amino acids. CDR1 and CDR2 from the germline V gene are MNHNS and SASEGT. The V and J ends lost 6 bases and 7 bases respectively, with 19 bases between them. The CDR3 DNA follows: TGTGCCAGCAGCGAAAGATGGCCCGGGACCCAGCCCCAGCATTTT. Translated, it gives CASSERWPGTQPQHF.